This record covers a single T cell receptor beta chain. The data belong to a study of blood T cell repertoires in COVID-19. Across the study: From the United States, Italy and Spain came samples of acute and convalescent COVID-19.

Method: immunoSEQ multiplex PCR; TCRdb's copy keeps in-frame clones and lacks some. The data contain about 410,000 clones, 89% of them singletons. The sequence was collected from a woman aged 40 to 49 with COVID-19, enrolled during active disease. The sequencing input was peripheral blood.

The CDR3, as DNA: TGTGCCACCAGCAGAGTCCAGGAGACCCAGTACTTC. Protein product: CATSRVQETQYF. V gene TRBV15 combines with J gene TRBJ2-5; D ambiguous. Trimming took 1 base from V and 5 from J, leaving 5 bases between them. CDR3 length equals 12 residues. Looked up from germline, CDR1 is LNHNV and CDR2 is YYDKDF (reference sequence).